This T cell receptor (beta chain) comes out of a study of cytomegalovirus exposure and HLA in healthy donors. PCR amplification relied on 60 Vbeta primers (plus 13 Jbeta primers). Authors' analysis steps: An analysis performed later counted roughly 80 million unique TCR beta chains (approximately 10 million of them shared). TCRdb's copy holds only in-frame clones and misses some; the assay was immunoSEQ multiplex PCR. That table supplies the V and J calls and clone size; D and trimming were determined from the DNA. The sample lists about 50,000 clones; roughly 82% were seen once. The study, taken as a whole, reports: There were several of the most significant clusters that appeared linked to common viral pathogens in a later analysis. Specificity for CMV antigens was confirmed in vitro for three of the CMV-associated chains.

CDR3 length equals 16 residues. V trimming: 0 bases; J trimming: 5 bases; junction bases outside the gene matches: 7. The V gene's germline CDR1 is SGHDT and CDR2 YYEEEE. Of note for this clone: No antigen is known for it.

The sequenced material came from PBMCs. The gene calls are TRBV5-6 and TRBJ1-4; 7 bases are shared with TRBD1. The TCR was taken from a man aged 25 to 45 in good health and CMV-seronegative. CDR3 amino acids: CASSLAKGGGNEKLFF. CDR3 sequence (DNA): TGTGCCAGCAGCTTGGCCAAAGGGGGCGGGAATGAAAAACTGTTTTTT.